The TCR beta chain described here comes from a study of blood T cell repertoires in COVID-19. Whole-study context: T cells, B-cell-depleted T cells, or PBMCs supplied cDNA or gDNA.

The CDR3 contains 17 residues. The ends were cut back, 6 bases at V and 3 bases at J, with 24 bases in the middle. In germline, CDR1 is SGDLS, CDR2 YYNGEE. The protocol was immunoSEQ multiplex PCR, while the TCRdb copy is restricted to in-frame clones and leaves out a portion. Of around 110,000 clones in the sample, 80% were seen once. The TCR sequence derives from an older man with acute or convalescent COVID-19. J is TRBJ1-1 and V is TRBV9, with D possibly TRBD1 on 5 matching bases. Source material: peripheral blood. The CDR3 DNA reads TGTGCCAGCACTAGCCGGGACTCACGGGGTCGGGACACTGAAGCTTTCTTT. It codes for CASTSRDSRGRDTEAFF.